A single sample gave rise to the 20 T cell receptor beta chains below, sequenced in a study of PD-L1 blockade in urothelial cancer. Clones were sequenced by immunoSEQ multiplex PCR, and TCRdb holds only the in-frame ones, with some missing. Of 35,000 to 45,000 clones listed, 91% are singletons. The time point: peripheral blood 6 weeks after treatment start. Sample: PBMCs, taken around atezolizumab (anti-PD-L1) treatment. Receptor source: a man in his 70s with urothelial cancer.

V is TRBV4-1 and J is TRBJ2-1; 7 bases are shared with TRBD2. V was clipped by 4 bases and J by 2 bases; unmatched bases: 8. Germline CDR1 is MGHRA and CDR2 is YSYEKL. The CDR3 totals 16 residues. The CDR3 protein is CASSRGGEGPYNEQFF. The CDR3 region has the DNA TGCGCCAGCAGCCGGGGGGGGGAGGGCCCCTACAATGAGCAGTTCTTC.

The chain is built from TRBV5-4 and TRBJ2-7; D not certain. The CDR3 is made up of 12 amino acids. V lost 2 bases, J lost 4 bases, and 7 bases lay in between. From germline, CDR1 is SGHNT and CDR2 YYREEE (reference sequence). The CDR3 region has the DNA TGTGCCAGCAGCTTAAACCAGTACGAGCAGTACTTC. Its translation: CASSLNQYEQYF.

The rearrangement links TRBV2 to TRBJ2-7, with 12 bases aligning to TRBD1. CDR1 is SNHLY, CDR2 FYNNEI, per germline. Trimming cost V 4 bases and J 6 bases; bases outside gene matches: 4. This CDR3 contains 14 residues. CDR3 sequence reads: CASSVGTGGFEQYF. In DNA, the CDR3 is TGTGCCAGCAGTGTGGGGACAGGGGGCTTCGAGCAGTACTTC.

The chain joins TRBV7-2 to TRBJ2-5; no clear D. The germline CDR1 and CDR2 sequences are SGHTA and FQGNSA. V shed 5 bases and J shed 1 base, with 5 bases lying between them. The CDR3 is 12 amino acids. CDR3 nucleotide sequence: TGTGCCAGCAGCCTACTCCAAGAGACCCAGTACTTC. Its translation is CASSLLQETQYF.

The J gene is TRBJ2-2, the V gene TRBV2; 7 bases map to TRBD2. The V and J ends lost 7 bases and 0 bases, in that order; junction bases with no gene match: 5. Germline loops: CDR1 SNHLY, CDR2 FYNNEI. This CDR3 has 15 amino acids. As DNA, the CDR3 is TGTGCCAGCACCCCGACTAGCCCGAACACCGGGGAGCTGTTTTTT. It encodes CASTPTSPNTGELFF.

The chain combines TRBV29-1 with TRBJ1-1; TRBD1 matches at 8 bases. The germline gives CDR1 SQVTM, CDR2 ANQGSEA. This CDR3 comprises 14 residues. Germline trimming cut 7 bases from V and 5 bases from J; bases unmatched to any gene: 12. Here the CDR3 reads CSGIFRQGRTEAFF. CDR3 nucleotides: TGCAGCGGTATCTTTCGACAGGGGCGAACTGAAGCTTTCTTT.

The V gene is TRBV29-1, the J gene TRBJ2-1; D remains unclear. CDR3 size: 13 residues. Between the trimmed V and J ends, which lost 4 bases and 7 bases, there was a span of 14 bases. Germline CDR1 and CDR2: SQVTM and ANQGSEA. CDR3 loop: CSVALARWNEQFF. Here the CDR3 DNA reads TGCAGCGTTGCCCTTGCCAGGTGGAATGAGCAGTTCTTC.

This clone is a singleton in its sample. The CDR3 region has the DNA TGCGCCAGCAGCTTGGTAGGACAGATACGAGAGACCCAGTACTTC. It encodes CASSLVGQIRETQYF. The gene calls are TRBV5-1 and TRBJ2-5; the D gene is possibly TRBD1 (6 bases). The CDR3 is 15 residues long. V was shortened by 0 bases and J by 4 bases, with 13 bases between the two germline ends. Germline V CDR1 and CDR2: SGHRS, YFSETQ.

The gene calls are TRBV9 and TRBJ2-2, with 7 nucleotides matching TRBD2. The CDR3 runs 17 residues. V dropped 5 bases and J dropped 2; count of bases not matched to a gene: 12. CDR1 and CDR2 from the germline V gene are SGDLS and YYNGEE. CDR3 residues: CASSPRGERPNTGELFF. CDR3 coding DNA: TGTGCCAGCAGTCCTCGGGGGGAGCGGCCCAACACCGGGGAGCTGTTTTTT.

The V and J genes are TRBV7-9 and TRBJ2-1; TRBD2 matches 7 bases. CDR1 is SEHNR and CDR2 is FQNEAQ in the germline V gene (reference sequence). J lost 4 bases, V lost 1 base, and 1 base had no gene match. This CDR3 comprises 14 residues. This chain's CDR3 is CASSLDGGYNEQFF. In DNA, the CDR3 is TGTGCCAGCAGCTTAGACGGGGGGTACAATGAGCAGTTCTTC.

The chain recombines TRBV25-1 with TRBJ2-3, with D hard to call. Trimming stripped 2 bases from V and 0 bases from J, with 6 bases between. This CDR3 contains 14 residues. Germline values: CDR1 MGHDK, CDR2 SYGVNS. The CDR3 spells CASSEPGSTDTQYF. The DNA of the CDR3 is TGTGCCAGCAGTGAACCCGGGAGCACAGATACGCAGTATTTT.

This clone was counted a single time. The rearrangement uses TRBV2 and TRBJ2-6, with no clear D. Deletions cut 2 bases from V and 3 bases from J, with 8 bases between. Germline loops: CDR1 SNHLY, CDR2 FYNNEI. The CDR3 totals 15 residues. CDR3 bases: TGTGCCAGCAGTGAATGGTCGGGTGGGGCCAACGTCCTGACTTTC. This codes for CASSEWSGGANVLTF.

The chain combines TRBV5-1 with TRBJ1-1; D possibly corresponds to TRBD1 (6 bases). CDR1 and CDR2 from the germline V gene are SGHRS and YFSETQ. V was clipped by 7 bases and J by 5 bases, with 15 bases between them. There are 13 residues in the CDR3. The CDR3 coding sequence is TGCGCCAGCCGTCAGGGGCTTTTGACTGAAGCTTTCTTT. This gives the protein CASRQGLLTEAFF.

The genes are TRBV28 and TRBJ2-7; 9 nucleotides line up with TRBD2. V lost 6 bases to trimming and J lost 0 bases; unmatched junction nucleotides: 9. The CDR3 contains 16 residues. CDR1 and CDR2 (germline): MDHEN, SYDVKM. CDR3 in DNA: TGTGCCAGCAGCCTCCTTAGCGGGGGATCCTCCTACGAGCAGTACTTC. Protein product: CASSLLSGGSSYEQYF.

The chain joins TRBV28 to TRBJ2-3; no clear D gene. Germline V gene lookup returns CDR1 MDHEN and CDR2 SYDVKM. Trimming took off 1 base at V and 2 bases at J, with 10 bases between the two ends. The CDR3 extends over 15 amino acids. The CDR3 DNA is TGTGCCAGCAGTTTATACTCCCTTCCCACAGATACGCAGTATTTT. Protein: CASSLYSLPTDTQYF.

The chain links TRBV19 to TRBJ1-1; the match to TRBD1 covers 7 bases. Germline trimming cut 3 bases from V and 8 bases from J; bases unmatched to any gene: 0. The CDR3 consists of 11 residues. Germline V gene data show CDR1 as LNHDA and CDR2 as SQIVND (reference sequence). CDR3 DNA: TGTGCCAGTAGTATGACAGGGGAAGCTTTCTTT. The encoded protein is CASSMTGEAFF.

This chain links TRBV7-7 with TRBJ2-7; D perhaps matches TRBD2 (6 bases). V shed 11 bases and J shed 0 bases, with 17 bases lying between them. The CDR3 loop spans 14 amino acids. The V gene's germline CDR1 is SSHAT and CDR2 FNYEAQ (reference sequence). CDR3 coding DNA: TGTGCCTCAGAGCAGGGACTCGCCTCCTACGAGCAGTACTTC. This sequence encodes CASEQGLASYEQYF.

The chain is built from TRBV29-1 and TRBJ2-7, with TRBD1 identical over 11 bases. Germline V CDR1 and CDR2: SQVTM, ANQGSEA. This CDR3 is 13 amino acids long. J gave up 1 base and V 6 bases, and 2 bases lay outside the gene matches. CDR3 bases: TGCAGCGTGGGGGACAGGGGGTCCTACGAGCAGTACTTC. Its translation: CSVGDRGSYEQYF.

The rearrangement uses TRBV19 and TRBJ2-3; TRBD2 agrees at 10 bases. This CDR3 has 15 residues. The trim removed 6 bases at V and 6 bases at J, leaving 9 bases unmatched. Germline V gene sequence: CDR1 LNHDA, CDR2 SQIVND (reference sequence). DNA of the CDR3: TGTGCCAGTAGGAGAAGAGCGGGAGGGCCGGATACGCAGTATTTT. Amino acid sequence: CASRRRAGGPDTQYF.

This clone was observed a single time. The V call is TRBV7-3, the J call TRBJ1-2, with D hard to call. V was shortened by 5 bases and J by 8 bases, with 18 bases between the two germline ends. CDR3 length equals 14 residues. Per germline, CDR1 SGHTA and CDR2 FQGTGA. CDR3 sequence reads: CASSLQGGVNGYTF. CDR3 coding DNA: TGTGCCAGCAGCCTCCAAGGCGGCGTGAACGGCTACACCTTC.